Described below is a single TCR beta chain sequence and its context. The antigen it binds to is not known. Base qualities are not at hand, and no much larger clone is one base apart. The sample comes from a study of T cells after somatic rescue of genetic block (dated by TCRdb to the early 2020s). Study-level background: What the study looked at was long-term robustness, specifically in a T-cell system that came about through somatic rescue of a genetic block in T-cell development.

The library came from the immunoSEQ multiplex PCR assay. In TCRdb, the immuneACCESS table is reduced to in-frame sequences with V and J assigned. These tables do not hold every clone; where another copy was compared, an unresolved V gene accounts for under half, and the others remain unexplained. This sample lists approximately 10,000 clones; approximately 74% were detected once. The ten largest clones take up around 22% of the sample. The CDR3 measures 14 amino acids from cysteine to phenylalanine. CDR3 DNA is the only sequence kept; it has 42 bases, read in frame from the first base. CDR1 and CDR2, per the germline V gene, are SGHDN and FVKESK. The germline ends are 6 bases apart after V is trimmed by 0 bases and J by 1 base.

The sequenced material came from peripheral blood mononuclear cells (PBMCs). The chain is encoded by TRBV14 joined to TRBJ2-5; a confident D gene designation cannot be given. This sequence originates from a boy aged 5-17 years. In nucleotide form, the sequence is TGTGCCAGCAGCCAAGATCTCCTCCAAGAGACCCAGTACTTC. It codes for CASSQDLLQETQYF.